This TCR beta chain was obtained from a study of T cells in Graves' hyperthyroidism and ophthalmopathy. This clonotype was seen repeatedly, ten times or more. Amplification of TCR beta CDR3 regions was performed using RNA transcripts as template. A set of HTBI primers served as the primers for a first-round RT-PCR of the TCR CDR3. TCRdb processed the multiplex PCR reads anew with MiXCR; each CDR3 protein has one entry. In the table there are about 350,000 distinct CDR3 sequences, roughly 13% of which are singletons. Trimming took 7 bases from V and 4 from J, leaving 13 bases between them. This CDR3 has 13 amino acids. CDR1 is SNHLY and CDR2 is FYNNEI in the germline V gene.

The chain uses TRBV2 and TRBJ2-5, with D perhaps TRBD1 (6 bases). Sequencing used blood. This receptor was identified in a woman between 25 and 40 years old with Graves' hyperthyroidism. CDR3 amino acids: CASKRTEGETQYF. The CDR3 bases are TGTGCCAGCAAACGGACAGAAGGAGAGACCCAGTACTTC.